Following are 13 T cell receptor beta chains from one sample sequenced in a study of T cells after yellow fever vaccination. TCRdb ran MiXCR on the 5' RACE reads and lists one entry per CDR3 protein. The sample lists roughly 520,000 distinct CDR3 sequences, 20% to 25% occurring once. Specimen: PBMCs, collected 21 days after the first yellow fever vaccination. Receptor source: a man between 18 and 29 years old who received the YFV17D yellow fever vaccine.

The chain combines TRBV15 with TRBJ1-6, with 7 bases aligning to TRBD1. CDR1 is LNHNV and CDR2 is YYDKDF in the germline V gene (reference sequence). V lost 5 bases to trimming and J lost 9 bases; unmatched junction nucleotides: 13. The CDR3 consists of 16 residues. For the CDR3, the DNA is TGTGCCACCAGCTCACCCAAGACAGGGAGGGGTTCACCCCTCCACTTT. It specifies CATSSPKTGRGSPLHF.

In its sample, this clonotype was seen a few times. The chain links TRBV7-3 to TRBJ2-1, with 8 bases that match TRBD1. The length of the CDR3 is 15 residues. The V gene end was trimmed by 5 bases and the J gene end by 0 bases; junction bases not matched to a gene: 3. The germline V gene encodes CDR1 SGHTA and CDR2 FQGTGA. In DNA, the CDR3 is TGTGCCAGCAGCCACAGGGGGGCCTCCTACAATGAGCAGTTCTTC. Protein product: CASSHRGASYNEQFF. The entire variable domain, with the rest obtained from reference TRBV7-3 and TRBJ2-1, is as follows: GAGVSQTPSNKVTEKGKYVELRCDPISGHTALYWYRQSLGQGPEFLIYFQGTGAADDSGLPNDRFFAVRPEGSVSTLKIQRTERGDSAVYLCASSHRGASYNEQFFGPGTRLTVL.

This chain joins TRBV5-4 and TRBJ2-2; tentatively, D is TRBD1 (6 bases). CDR1 SGHNT and CDR2 YYREEE come from the germline V gene (reference sequence). V lost 5 bases and J lost 6, with 11 bases in between. CDR3 size: 13 residues. CDR3 protein: CASSYDRPGELFF. The CDR3 nucleotides are TGTGCCAGCAGTTATGACAGGCCCGGGGAGCTGTTTTTT.

This clonotype was seen a few times. The CDR3 bases are TGTGCCAGCAGTGAAGAGGGCGAGCAGTACGTC. Protein sequence: CASSEEGEQYV. V usage is TRBV2 and J usage is TRBJ2-7; D remains ambiguous. The CDR3 totals 11 residues. The V gene's germline CDR1 is SNHLY and CDR2 FYNNEI. V dropped 1 base and J dropped 6 bases, with 4 bases sitting between them.

The chain carries TRBV2 and TRBJ2-5; possibly TRBD1 for D (6 bases). Germline loops: CDR1 SNHLY, CDR2 FYNNEI. CDR3 length: 14 amino acids. V shed 7 bases and J shed 3 bases, with 15 bases lying between them. DNA of the CDR3: TGTGCCAGCACCGCTCTGGGGGCGGAAGAGACCCAGTACTTC. This sequence encodes CASTALGAEETQYF.

This clonotype was observed a few times. The chain couples TRBV7-9 to TRBJ2-1, with D hard to call. The germline V gene has CDR1 SEHNR and CDR2 FQNEAQ (reference sequence). The CDR3 loop spans 16 amino acids. V was shortened by 4 bases and J by 10 bases, with 23 bases between the two germline ends. The CDR3 sequence is CASSSPAEARQLEQFF. CDR3 DNA: TGTGCCAGCAGCTCCCCTGCGGAAGCTCGCCAATTGGAGCAGTTCTTC.

A few counts support this clonotype. The gene calls are TRBV10-3 and TRBJ2-2, with D possibly being TRBD1 (6 bases). Trimming pared 4 bases from V and 5 bases from J, leaving 14 bases between. The CDR3 runs to 15 residues. The germline gives CDR1 ENHRY, CDR2 SYGVKD. The CDR3 coding sequence is TGTGCCATCAGTGGCTCAGGGGTGAGGACCGGGGAGCTGTTTTTT. Translating it yields CAISGSGVRTGELFF.

The gene calls are TRBV11-2 and TRBJ2-1, with D maybe TRBD1 (7 bases). With 6 bases removed from V and 6 bases from J, the gap between germline ends came to 12 bases. Germline V lookup: CDR1 SGHAT, CDR2 FQNNGV. The CDR3 is 13 amino acids. The CDR3 here is CASSVRGVNEQFF. The CDR3 DNA reads as TGTGCCAGCAGTGTCAGGGGGGTCAATGAGCAGTTCTTC.

This clonotype was seen a few times. V gene TRBV19 combines with J gene TRBJ2-5, with TRBD2 as a possible D gene (5 bases). Germline V gene sequence: CDR1 LNHDA, CDR2 SQIVND (reference sequence). This CDR3 comprises 13 residues. V was shortened by 2 bases and J by 5 bases, with 9 bases between the two germline ends. The CDR3 coding sequence is TGTGCCAGTAGTATAAGACTATCGGAGACCCAGTACTTC. It encodes CASSIRLSETQYF.

J is TRBJ2-1 and V is TRBV4-1, with D possibly being TRBD2 (5 bases). There are 14 residues in the CDR3. Per the germline V gene, CDR1 is MGHRA and CDR2 is YSYEKL. V dropped 6 bases and J dropped 3 bases, with 12 bases sitting between them. CDR3 residues: CASRRTRDYNEQFF. In DNA form, the CDR3 reads TGCGCCAGCAGACGTACTAGGGACTACAATGAGCAGTTCTTC.

This clonotype has just a few counts. The chain couples TRBV5-1 to TRBJ2-3; no definite D call. Between the trimmed V and J ends, which lost 6 bases and 8 bases, there was a span of 19 bases. The V gene's germline CDR1 is SGHRS and CDR2 YFSETQ. The CDR3 has 14 amino acids. The CDR3 nucleotides are TGCGCCAGCATCTCGGACCCCCCAAGTTCTACGCAGTATTTT. Encoded protein: CASISDPPSSTQYF. Variable domain in full (rest from reference TRBV5-1 and TRBJ2-3): KAGVTQTPRYLIKTRGQQVTLSCSPISGHRSVSWYQQTPGQGLQFLFEYFSETQRNKGNFPGRFSGRQFSNSRSEMNVSTLELGDSALYLCASISDPPSSTQYFGPGTRLTVL.

This clonotype was picked up a small number of times. The chain uses TRBV18 and TRBJ2-5, with 10 positions matching TRBD2. The CDR3 extends over 16 amino acids. The trim removed 6 bases at V and 4 bases at J, leaving 11 bases unmatched. Germline V gene lookup returns CDR1 KGHSH and CDR2 LQKENI. Here the CDR3 DNA reads TGTGCCAGCTCCAAAGCCTCGGGACTAGCGACAGAGACCCAGTACTTC. Amino acid sequence: CASSKASGLATETQYF.

This clonotype occurred a few times. The chain carries TRBV4-3 and TRBJ2-7, with D unclear. CDR3 length: 14 residues. The germline V gene has CDR1 LGHNA and CDR2 YSLEER. Trimming took 0 bases from V and 2 from J, leaving 8 bases between them. CDR3: CASSQDGSTYEQYF. The CDR3 bases are TGCGCCAGCAGCCAAGATGGCAGTACCTACGAGCAGTACTTC.